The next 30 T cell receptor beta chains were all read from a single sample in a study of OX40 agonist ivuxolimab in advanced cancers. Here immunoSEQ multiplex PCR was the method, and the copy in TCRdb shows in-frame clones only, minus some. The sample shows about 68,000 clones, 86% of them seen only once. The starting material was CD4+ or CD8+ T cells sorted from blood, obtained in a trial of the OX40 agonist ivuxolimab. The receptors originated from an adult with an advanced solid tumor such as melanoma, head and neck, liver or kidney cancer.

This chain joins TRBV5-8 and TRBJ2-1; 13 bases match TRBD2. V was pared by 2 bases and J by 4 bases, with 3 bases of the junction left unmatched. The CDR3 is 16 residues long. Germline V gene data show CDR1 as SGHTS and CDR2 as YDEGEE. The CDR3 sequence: CASSFRTSGRYNEQFF. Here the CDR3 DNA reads TGTGCCAGCAGCTTTCGGACTAGCGGGAGATACAATGAGCAGTTCTTC.

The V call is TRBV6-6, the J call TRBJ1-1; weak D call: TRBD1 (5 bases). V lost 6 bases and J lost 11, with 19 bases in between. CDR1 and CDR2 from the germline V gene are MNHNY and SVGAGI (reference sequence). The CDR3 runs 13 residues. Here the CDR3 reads CASRSAGLGWAFF. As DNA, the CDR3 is TGTGCCAGCAGGAGCGCAGGGTTAGGATGGGCTTTCTTT.

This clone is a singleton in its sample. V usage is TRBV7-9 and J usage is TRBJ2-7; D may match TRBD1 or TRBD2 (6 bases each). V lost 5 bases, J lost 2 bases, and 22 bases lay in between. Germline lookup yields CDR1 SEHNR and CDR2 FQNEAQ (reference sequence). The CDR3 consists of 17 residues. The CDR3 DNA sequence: TGTGCCAGCAGCCCCCCGGGTACAGGGACTCTGGCCTACGAGCAGTACTTC. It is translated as CASSPPGTGTLAYEQYF.

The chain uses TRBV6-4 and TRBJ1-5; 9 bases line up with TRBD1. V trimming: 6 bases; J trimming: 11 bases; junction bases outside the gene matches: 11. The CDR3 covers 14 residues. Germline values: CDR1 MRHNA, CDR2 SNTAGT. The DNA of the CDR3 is TGTGCCAGCAGACCGGGACAGGGTGGACGGGCCCAGCATTTT. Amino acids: CASRPGQGGRAQHF.

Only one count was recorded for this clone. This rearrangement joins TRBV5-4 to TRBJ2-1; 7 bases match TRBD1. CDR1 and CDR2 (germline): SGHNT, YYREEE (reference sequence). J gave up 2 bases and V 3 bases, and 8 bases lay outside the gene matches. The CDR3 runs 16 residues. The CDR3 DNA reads TGTGCCAGCAGCTCGGGGACAGAAAGAACCTACAATGAGCAGTTCTTC. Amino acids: CASSSGTERTYNEQFF.

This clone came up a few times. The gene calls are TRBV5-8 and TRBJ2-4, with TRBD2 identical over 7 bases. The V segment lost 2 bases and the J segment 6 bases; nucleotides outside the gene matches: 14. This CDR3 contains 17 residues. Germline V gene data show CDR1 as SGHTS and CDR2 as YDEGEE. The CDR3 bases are TGTGCCAGCAGCTTAAGGGGACGGGGCCCGGGGGGAAACATTCAGTACTTC. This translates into CASSLRGRGPGGNIQYF.

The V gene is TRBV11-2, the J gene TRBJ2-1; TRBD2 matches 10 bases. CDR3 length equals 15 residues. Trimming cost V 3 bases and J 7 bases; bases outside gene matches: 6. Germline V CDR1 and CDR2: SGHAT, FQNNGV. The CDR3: CASSFTSGRGNEQFF. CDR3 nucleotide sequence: TGTGCCAGCAGCTTTACAAGCGGGAGGGGAAATGAGCAGTTCTTC.

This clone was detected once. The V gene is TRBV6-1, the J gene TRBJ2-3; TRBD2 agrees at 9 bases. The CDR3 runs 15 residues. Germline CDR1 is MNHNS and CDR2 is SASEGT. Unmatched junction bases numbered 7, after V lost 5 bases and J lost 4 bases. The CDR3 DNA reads TGTGCCAGCAGTAAAATAGCGGGAGTACCAGATACGCAGTATTTT. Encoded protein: CASSKIAGVPDTQYF.

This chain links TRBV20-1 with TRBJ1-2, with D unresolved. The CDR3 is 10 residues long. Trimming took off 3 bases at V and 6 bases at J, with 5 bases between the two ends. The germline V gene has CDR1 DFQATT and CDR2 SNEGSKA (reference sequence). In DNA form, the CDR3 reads TGCAGTGCTAGCATGGATGGCTACACCTTC. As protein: CSASMDGYTF.

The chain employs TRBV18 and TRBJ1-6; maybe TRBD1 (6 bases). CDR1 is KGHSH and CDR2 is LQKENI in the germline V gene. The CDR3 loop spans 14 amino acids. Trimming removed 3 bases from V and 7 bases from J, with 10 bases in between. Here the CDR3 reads CASSPDRMNSPLHF. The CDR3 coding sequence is TGTGCCAGCTCACCCGACAGGATGAATTCACCCCTCCACTTT.

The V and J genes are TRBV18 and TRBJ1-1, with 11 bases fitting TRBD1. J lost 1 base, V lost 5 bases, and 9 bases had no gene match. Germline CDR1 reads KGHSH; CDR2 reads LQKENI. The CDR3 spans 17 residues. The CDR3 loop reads CASSYMSGTGGNTEAFF. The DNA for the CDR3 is TGTGCCAGCTCATATATGTCCGGGACAGGGGGGAACACTGAAGCTTTCTTT.

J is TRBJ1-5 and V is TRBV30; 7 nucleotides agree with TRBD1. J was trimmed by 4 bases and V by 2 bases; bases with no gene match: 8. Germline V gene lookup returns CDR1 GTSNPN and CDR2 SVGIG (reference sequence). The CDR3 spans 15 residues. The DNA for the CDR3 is TGTGCCTGGAGTTCGACAGGGCTAAGGAATCAGCCCCAGCATTTT. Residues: CAWSSTGLRNQPQHF.

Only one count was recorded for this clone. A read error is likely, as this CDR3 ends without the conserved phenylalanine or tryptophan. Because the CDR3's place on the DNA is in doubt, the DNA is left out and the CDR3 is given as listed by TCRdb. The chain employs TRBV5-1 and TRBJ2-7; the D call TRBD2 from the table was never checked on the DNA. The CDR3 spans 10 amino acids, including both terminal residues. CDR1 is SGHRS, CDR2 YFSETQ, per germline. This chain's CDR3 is CASSLAGEVS.

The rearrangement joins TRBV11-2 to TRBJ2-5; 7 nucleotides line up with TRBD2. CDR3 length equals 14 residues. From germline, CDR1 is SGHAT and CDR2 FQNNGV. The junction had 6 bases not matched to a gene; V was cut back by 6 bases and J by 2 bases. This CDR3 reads CASSPTGGQETQYF. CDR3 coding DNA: TGTGCCAGCAGTCCAACGGGAGGTCAAGAGACCCAGTACTTC.

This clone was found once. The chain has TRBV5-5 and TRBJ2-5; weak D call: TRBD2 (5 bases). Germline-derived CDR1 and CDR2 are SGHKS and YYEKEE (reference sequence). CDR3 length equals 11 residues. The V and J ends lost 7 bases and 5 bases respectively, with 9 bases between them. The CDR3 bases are TGTGCCAGCGGGAGTTACGAGACCCAGTACTTC. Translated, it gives CASGSYETQYF.

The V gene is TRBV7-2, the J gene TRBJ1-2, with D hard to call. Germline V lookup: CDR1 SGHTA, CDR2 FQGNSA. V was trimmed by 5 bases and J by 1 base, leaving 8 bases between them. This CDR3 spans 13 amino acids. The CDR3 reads CASSPGLNYGYTF. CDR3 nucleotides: TGTGCCAGCAGCCCCGGACTTAACTATGGCTACACCTTC.

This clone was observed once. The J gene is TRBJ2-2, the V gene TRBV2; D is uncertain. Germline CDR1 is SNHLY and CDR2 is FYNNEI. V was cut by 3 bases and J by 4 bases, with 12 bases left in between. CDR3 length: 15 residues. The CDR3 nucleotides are TGTGCCAGCAGTGAGTGGCAGCAACCCACCGGGGAGCTGTTTTTT. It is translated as CASSEWQQPTGELFF.

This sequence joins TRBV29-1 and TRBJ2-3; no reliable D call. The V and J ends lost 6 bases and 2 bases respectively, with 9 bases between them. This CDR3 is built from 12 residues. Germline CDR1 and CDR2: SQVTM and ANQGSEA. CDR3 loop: CSVTKYTDTQYF. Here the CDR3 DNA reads TGCAGCGTCACGAAATACACAGATACGCAGTATTTT.

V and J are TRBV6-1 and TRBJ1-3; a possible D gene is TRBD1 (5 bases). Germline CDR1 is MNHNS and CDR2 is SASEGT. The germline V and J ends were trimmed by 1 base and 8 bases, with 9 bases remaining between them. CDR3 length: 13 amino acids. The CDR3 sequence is CASSEVGVDTIYF. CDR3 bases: TGTGCCAGCAGTGAAGTAGGGGTGGACACCATATATTTT.

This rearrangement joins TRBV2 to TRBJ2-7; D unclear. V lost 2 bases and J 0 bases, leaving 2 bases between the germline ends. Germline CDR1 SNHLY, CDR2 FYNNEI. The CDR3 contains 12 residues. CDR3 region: CASSEYSYEQYF. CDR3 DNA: TGTGCCAGCAGTGAATACTCCTACGAGCAGTACTTC.

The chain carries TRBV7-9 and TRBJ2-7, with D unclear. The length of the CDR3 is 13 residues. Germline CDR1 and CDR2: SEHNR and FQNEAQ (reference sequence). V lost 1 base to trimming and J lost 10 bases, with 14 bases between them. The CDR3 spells CASSLGANPGQYF. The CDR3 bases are TGTGCCAGCAGCTTAGGGGCCAACCCCGGTCAGTACTTC. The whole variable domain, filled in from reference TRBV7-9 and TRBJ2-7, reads DTGVSQNPRHKITKRGQNVTFRCDPISEHNRLYWYRQTLGQGPEFLTYFQNEAQLEKSRLLSDRFSAERPKGSFSTLEIQRTEQGDSAMYLCASSLGANPGQYFGPGTRLTVT.

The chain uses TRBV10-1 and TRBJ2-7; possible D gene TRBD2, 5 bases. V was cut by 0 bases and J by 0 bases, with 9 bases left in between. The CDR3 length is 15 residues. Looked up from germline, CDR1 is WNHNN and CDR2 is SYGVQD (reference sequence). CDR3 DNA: TGCGCCAGCAGTGAGTCGTTGGGGAGCTCCTACGAGCAGTACTTC. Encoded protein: CASSESLGSSYEQYF.

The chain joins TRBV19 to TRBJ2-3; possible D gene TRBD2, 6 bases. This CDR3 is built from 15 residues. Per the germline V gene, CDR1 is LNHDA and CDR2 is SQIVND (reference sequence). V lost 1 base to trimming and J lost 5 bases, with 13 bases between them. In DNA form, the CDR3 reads TGTGCCAGTAGTATAGTAGCGGCCCTAGGAGATACGCAGTATTTT. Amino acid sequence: CASSIVAALGDTQYF.

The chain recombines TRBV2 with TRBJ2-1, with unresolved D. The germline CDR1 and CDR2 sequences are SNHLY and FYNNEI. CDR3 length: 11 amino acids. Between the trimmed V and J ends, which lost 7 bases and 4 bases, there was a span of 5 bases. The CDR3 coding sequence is TGTGCCAGCACCGGATACAATGAGCAGTTCTTC. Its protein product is CASTGYNEQFF. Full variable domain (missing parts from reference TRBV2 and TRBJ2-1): EPEVTQTPSHQVTQMGQEVILRCVPISNHLYFYWYRQILGQKVEFLVSFYNNEISEKSEIFDDQFSVERPDGSNFTLKIRSTKLEDSAMYFCASTGYNEQFFGPGTRLTVL.

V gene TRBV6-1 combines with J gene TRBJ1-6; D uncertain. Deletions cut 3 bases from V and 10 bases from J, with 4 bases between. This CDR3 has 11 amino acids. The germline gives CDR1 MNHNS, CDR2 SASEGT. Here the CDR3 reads CASSESSPLHF. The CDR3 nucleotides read TGTGCCAGCAGTGAGTCGTCACCCCTCCACTTT.

The CDR3 sequence is CATSTRTGYEQYF. The CDR3 region has the DNA TGTGCCACCTCGACCCGGACTGGATACGAGCAGTACTTC. The rearrangement links TRBV27 to TRBJ2-7, with D maybe TRBD2 (5 bases). The CDR3 is 13 amino acids. CDR1 is MNHEY, CDR2 SMNVEV, per germline (reference sequence). The V and J ends lost 10 bases and 4 bases respectively, with 17 bases between them.

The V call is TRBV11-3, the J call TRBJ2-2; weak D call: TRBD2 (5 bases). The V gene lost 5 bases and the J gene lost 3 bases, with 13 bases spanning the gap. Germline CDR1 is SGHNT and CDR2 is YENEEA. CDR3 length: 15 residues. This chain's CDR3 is CASSLGLADTGELFF. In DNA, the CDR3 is TGTGCCAGCAGCCTAGGGCTAGCAGACACCGGGGAGCTGTTTTTT.

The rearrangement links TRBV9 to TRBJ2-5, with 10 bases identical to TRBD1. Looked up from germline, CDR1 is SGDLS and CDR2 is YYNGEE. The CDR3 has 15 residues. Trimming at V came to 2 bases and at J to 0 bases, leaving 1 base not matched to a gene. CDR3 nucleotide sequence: TGTGCCAGCAGCGTGGACAGGGGGTACCAAGAGACCCAGTACTTC. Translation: CASSVDRGYQETQYF.

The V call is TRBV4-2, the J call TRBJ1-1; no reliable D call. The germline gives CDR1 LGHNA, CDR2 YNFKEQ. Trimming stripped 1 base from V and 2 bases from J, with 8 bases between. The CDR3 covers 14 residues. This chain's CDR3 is CASSQGGINTEAFF. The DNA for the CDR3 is TGTGCCAGCAGCCAAGGAGGGATAAACACTGAAGCTTTCTTT.

The CDR3 loop is CAWSKGGYSYEQYF. CDR3 coding DNA: TGTGCCTGGAGTAAGGGCGGATACTCCTACGAGCAGTACTTC. The chain carries TRBV30 and TRBJ2-7; no definite D call. CDR1 GTSNPN and CDR2 SVGIG come from the germline V gene (reference sequence). This CDR3 comprises 14 residues. The V end was cut by 2 bases, the J end by 0 bases, with 11 bases between.